This record concerns one T cell receptor (beta chain) sequence. The data were taken from a study of T cell changes during pregnancy in multiple sclerosis. The data were produced by immunoSEQ multiplex PCR, yet TCRdb's version contains in-frame clones alone and is incomplete. The table shows 20,000 to 25,000 clones, with around 85% occurring only once. CDR3 length: 17 residues. CDR1 MNHNS and CDR2 SASEGT come from the germline V gene. J gave up 8 bases and V 2 bases, and 11 bases lay outside the gene matches. The TCR was taken from a female donor with multiple sclerosis, enrolled in a pregnancy study. This chain connects TRBV6-1 to TRBJ2-7; TRBD2 matches 14 bases. The sample here was CD8+ T cells from peripheral blood mononuclear cells, taken before pregnancy. CDR3 sequence reads: CASSELPGTSGSYKQYF. The DNA of the CDR3 is TGTGCCAGCAGTGAACTACCCGGGACTAGCGGGAGTTATAAGCAGTACTTC.